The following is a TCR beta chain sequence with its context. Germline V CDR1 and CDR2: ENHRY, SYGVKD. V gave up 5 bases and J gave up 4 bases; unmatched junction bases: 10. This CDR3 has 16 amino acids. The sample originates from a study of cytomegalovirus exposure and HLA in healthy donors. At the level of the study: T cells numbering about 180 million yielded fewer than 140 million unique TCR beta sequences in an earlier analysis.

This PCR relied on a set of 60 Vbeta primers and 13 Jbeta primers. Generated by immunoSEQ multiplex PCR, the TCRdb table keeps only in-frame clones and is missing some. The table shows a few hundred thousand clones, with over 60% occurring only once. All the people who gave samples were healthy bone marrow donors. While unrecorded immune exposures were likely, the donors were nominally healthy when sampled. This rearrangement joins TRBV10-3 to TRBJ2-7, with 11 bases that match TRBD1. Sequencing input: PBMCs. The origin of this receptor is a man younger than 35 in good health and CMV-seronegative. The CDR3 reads CAISWGRTGGGYEQYF. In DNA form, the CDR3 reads TGTGCCATCAGTTGGGGACGGACAGGGGGCGGGTACGAGCAGTACTTC.